The 16 T cell receptor beta chains below were found in one sample sequenced in a study of T-cell memory formation after mild COVID-19. One entry per CDR3 protein, called by TCRdb with MiXCR from the 5' RACE reads. The sample lists a few hundred thousand distinct CDR3 sequences, 16% occurring once. The specimen sequenced was PBMCs or a T cell subset sorted from them (not recorded which). The receptors come from a man aged 18 to 35 who had mild COVID-19 (a few samples of this study predate the infection). Cell type and time point are not known.

This clonotype was counted only a few times. The chain links TRBV5-1 to TRBJ1-3, with 9 positions matching TRBD1. The CDR3 contains 14 residues. Germline lookup yields CDR1 SGHRS and CDR2 YFSETQ. The V segment lost 4 bases and the J segment 5 bases; nucleotides outside the gene matches: 4. CDR3 sequence: CASSAGTGRNTIYF. DNA of the CDR3: TGCGCCAGCAGCGCAGGGACAGGGAGAAACACCATATATTTT. Looking up the rest from reference TRBV5-1 and TRBJ1-3 gives the full variable domain: KAGVTQTPRYLIKTRGQQVTLSCSPISGHRSVSWYQQTPGQGLQFLFEYFSETQRNKGNFPGRFSGRQFSNSRSEMNVSTLELGDSALYLCASSAGTGRNTIYFGEGSWLTVV.

The chain employs TRBV9 and TRBJ2-3; 9 bases are shared with TRBD2. Trimming cost V 0 bases and J 2 bases; bases outside gene matches: 10. Germline assignment: CDR1 SGDLS and CDR2 YYNGEE. CDR3 length: 18 amino acids. The DNA for the CDR3 is TGTGCCAGCAGCGTAGGAACAGCGGGGGGCTCCTACACAGATACGCAGTATTTT. Encoded protein: CASSVGTAGGSYTDTQYF. The complete variable domain, with remaining parts taken from reference TRBV9 and TRBJ2-3, reads DSGVTQTPKHLITATGQRVTLRCSPRSGDLSVYWYQQSLDQGLQFLIQYYNGEERAKGNILERFSAQQFPDLHSELNLSSLELGDSALYFCASSVGTAGGSYTDTQYFGPGTRLTVL.

This clonotype was detected only a few times. The chain has TRBV6-2 or TRBV6-3 and TRBJ2-2, with unresolved D. This CDR3 is 13 amino acids long. Trimming took off 4 bases at V and 4 bases at J, with 7 bases between the two ends. Germline V gene data show CDR1 as MNHEY and CDR2 as SVGEGT. The chain's CDR3 is CASSSASTGELFF. The CDR3 region has the DNA TGTGCCAGCAGTTCGGCGAGCACCGGGGAGCTGTTTTTT.

This clonotype was observed a few times. This rearrangement joins TRBV6-5 to TRBJ1-2, with TRBD1 as a possible D gene (6 bases). Germline V gene lookup returns CDR1 MNHEY and CDR2 SVGAGI. V was clipped by 6 bases and J by 6 bases, with 17 bases between them. CDR3 length equals 14 residues. For the CDR3, the DNA is TGTGCCAGCAGCACAACTCAGGGGCGAGATGGCTACACCTTC. It encodes CASSTTQGRDGYTF.

The V gene is TRBV19, the J gene TRBJ2-2; 7 nucleotides agree with TRBD2. Germline CDR1 LNHDA, CDR2 SQIVND (reference sequence). J was trimmed by 5 bases and V by 2 bases; bases with no gene match: 5. This CDR3 has 15 amino acids. CDR3 sequence: CASSIKRGLTGELFF. In nucleotides, the CDR3 is TGTGCCAGTAGTATAAAGCGGGGTCTGACCGGGGAGCTGTTTTTT.

This clonotype was recorded a few times. This chain joins TRBV5-1 and TRBJ2-2, with TRBD2 identical over 7 bases. The CDR3 extends over 17 amino acids. Germline CDR1 is SGHRS and CDR2 is YFSETQ. J lost 4 bases, V lost 0 bases, and 9 bases had no gene match. The chain's CDR3 is CASSLVASGGGTGELFF. In DNA, the CDR3 is TGCGCCAGCAGCTTGGTGGCTAGCGGAGGTGGCACCGGGGAGCTGTTTTTT.

The V call is TRBV5-1, the J call TRBJ1-2; TRBD1 agrees at 7 bases. V was pared by 3 bases and J by 2 bases, with 10 bases of the junction left unmatched. Per germline, CDR1 SGHRS and CDR2 YFSETQ. The CDR3 consists of 16 residues. As DNA, the CDR3 is TGCGCCAGCAGCTCCATTGGGACAGCGCGAAACTATGGCTACACCTTC. It specifies CASSSIGTARNYGYTF.

The rearrangement uses TRBV7-9 and TRBJ2-5; no clear D. The CDR3 length is 14 residues. V dropped 1 base and J dropped 5 bases, with 11 bases sitting between them. Germline values: CDR1 SEHNR, CDR2 FQNEAQ (reference sequence). The CDR3 DNA reads as TGTGCCAGCAGCTTAGGTTGGTCATCGGAGACCCAGTACTTC. Translated: CASSLGWSSETQYF.

This clonotype was detected only a few times. The chain carries TRBV5-1 and TRBJ2-1, with D unresolved. Looked up from germline, CDR1 is SGHRS and CDR2 is YFSETQ. The length of the CDR3 is 14 residues. Trimming pared 4 bases from V and 2 bases from J, leaving 10 bases between. CDR3 residues: CASSPMHPYNEQFF. The CDR3 DNA is TGCGCCAGCAGCCCGATGCATCCCTACAATGAGCAGTTCTTC.

The chain recombines TRBV10-3 with TRBJ1-1; no firm D call. Between the trimmed V and J ends, which lost 8 bases and 0 bases, there was a span of 7 bases. Germline V lookup: CDR1 ENHRY, CDR2 SYGVKD. The CDR3 runs 12 residues. CDR3 coding DNA: TGTGCCATCGGACGCTTGAACACTGAAGCTTTCTTT. This codes for CAIGRLNTEAFF.

This clonotype has only a few counts. This chain connects TRBV5-1 to TRBJ1-3; TRBD1 is a possible D gene (6 bases). This CDR3 has 16 residues. V lost 2 bases to trimming and J lost 0 bases, with 12 bases between them. Germline CDR1 SGHRS, CDR2 YFSETQ. Written as DNA, the CDR3 is TGCGCCAGCAGCTTAACGAACAGGGACTCTGGAAACACCATATATTTT. Its protein is CASSLTNRDSGNTIYF.

This clonotype was observed a handful of times. The gene calls are TRBV7-2 and TRBJ2-7, with 8 bases aligning to TRBD2. The CDR3 extends over 16 amino acids. V was clipped by 5 bases and J by 2 bases; unmatched bases: 11. The germline CDR1 and CDR2 sequences are SGHTA and FQGNSA. This chain's CDR3 is CASSLWRGAKTYEQYF. For the CDR3, the DNA is TGTGCCAGCAGCCTTTGGCGGGGGGCAAAGACCTACGAGCAGTACTTC.

The CDR3 DNA reads TGCGCCAGCGCCCCACAAAACCGGGAGCTGTTTTTT. It codes for CASAPQNRELFF. The gene calls are TRBV4-1 and TRBJ2-2; D is unresolved. Germline CDR1 MGHRA, CDR2 YSYEKL. Trimming stripped 8 bases from V and 9 bases from J, with 13 bases between. The CDR3 has 12 amino acids.

This clonotype was detected a few times. The V and J genes are TRBV7-8 and TRBJ2-3, with unresolved D. V gave up 2 bases and J gave up 1 base, with 13 bases separating them. The CDR3 consists of 16 residues. The germline gives CDR1 SGHVS, CDR2 FQNEAQ. The CDR3 DNA follows: TGTGCCAGCAGCTTACGGCGGACCGGCGGCACAGATACGCAGTATTTT. This gives the protein CASSLRRTGGTDTQYF.

This clonotype has more than one count but fewer than ten. This chain connects TRBV4-2 to TRBJ2-5; no definite D call. This CDR3 contains 15 residues. Germline V gene lookup returns CDR1 LGHNA and CDR2 YNFKEQ. Trimming removed 3 bases at V and 5 bases at J, with 16 bases between. The CDR3 loop reads CASSQSTAFWETQYF. CDR3 nucleotide sequence: TGTGCCAGCAGCCAGTCGACTGCTTTCTGGGAGACCCAGTACTTC.

This clonotype showed up just a few times. J is TRBJ2-2 and V is TRBV24-1, with a possible D match to TRBD1 (6 bases). Trimming took off 10 bases at V and 1 base at J, with 9 bases between the two ends. There are 13 residues in the CDR3. The germline V gene has CDR1 KGHDR and CDR2 SFDVKD. CDR3 amino acids: CATRGQNTGELFF. The CDR3 region has the DNA TGTGCCACGAGGGGACAGAACACCGGGGAGCTGTTTTTT.